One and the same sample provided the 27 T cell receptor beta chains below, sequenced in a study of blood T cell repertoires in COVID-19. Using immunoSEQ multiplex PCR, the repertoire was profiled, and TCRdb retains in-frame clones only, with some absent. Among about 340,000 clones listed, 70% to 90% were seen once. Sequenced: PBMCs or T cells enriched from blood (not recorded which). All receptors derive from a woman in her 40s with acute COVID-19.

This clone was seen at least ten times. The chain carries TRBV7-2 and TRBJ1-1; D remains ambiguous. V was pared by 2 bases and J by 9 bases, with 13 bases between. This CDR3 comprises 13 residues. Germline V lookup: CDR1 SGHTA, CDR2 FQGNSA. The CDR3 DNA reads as TGTGCCAGCAGCTTAAATCGGGAGACCAAAGCTTTCTTT. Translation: CASSLNRETKAFF.

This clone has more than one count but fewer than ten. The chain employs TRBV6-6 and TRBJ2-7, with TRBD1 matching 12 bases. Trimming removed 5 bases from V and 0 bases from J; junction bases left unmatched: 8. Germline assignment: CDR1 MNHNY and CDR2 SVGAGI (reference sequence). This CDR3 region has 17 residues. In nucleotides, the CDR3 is TGTGCCAGCAGTCTCGGGACAGGGGGCATGGGCTCCTACGAGCAGTACTTC. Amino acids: CASSLGTGGMGSYEQYF.

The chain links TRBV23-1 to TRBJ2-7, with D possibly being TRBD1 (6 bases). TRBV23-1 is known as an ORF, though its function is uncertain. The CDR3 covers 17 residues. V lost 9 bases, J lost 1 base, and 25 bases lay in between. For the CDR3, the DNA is TGCGCCAGTTGGGAACCGGGACATCCGATTTGTTCCTACGAGCAGTACTTC. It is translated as CASWEPGHPICSYEQYF.

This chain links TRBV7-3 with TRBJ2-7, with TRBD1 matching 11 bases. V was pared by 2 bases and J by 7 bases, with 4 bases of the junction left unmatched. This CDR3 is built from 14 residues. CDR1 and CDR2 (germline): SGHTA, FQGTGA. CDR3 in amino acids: CASSLRDRGDEQYF. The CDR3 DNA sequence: TGTGCCAGCAGCTTACGGGACAGGGGGGATGAGCAGTACTTC.

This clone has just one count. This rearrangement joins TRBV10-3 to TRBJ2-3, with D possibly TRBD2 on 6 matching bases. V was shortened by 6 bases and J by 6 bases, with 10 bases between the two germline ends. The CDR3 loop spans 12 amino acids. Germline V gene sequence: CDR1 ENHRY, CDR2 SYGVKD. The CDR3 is CAIRGTADTQYF. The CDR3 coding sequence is TGTGCCATCAGGGGGACTGCTGATACGCAGTATTTT.

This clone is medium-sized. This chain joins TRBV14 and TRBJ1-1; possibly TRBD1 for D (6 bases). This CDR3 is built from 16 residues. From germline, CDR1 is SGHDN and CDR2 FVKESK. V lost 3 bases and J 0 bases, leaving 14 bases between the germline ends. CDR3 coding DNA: TGTGCCAGCAGCCATTACAGGGTTCACATGAACACTGAAGCTTTCTTT. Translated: CASSHYRVHMNTEAFF. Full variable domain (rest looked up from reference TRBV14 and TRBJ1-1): EAGVTQFPSHSVIEKGQTVTLRCDPISGHDNLYWYRRVMGKEIKFLLHFVKESKQDESGMPNNRFLAERTGGTYSTLKVQPAELEDSGVYFCASSHYRVHMNTEAFFGQGTRLTVV.

The CDR3 bases are TGTGCCAGCTCACCGGTGGCTAGCGGGATGAAGAGGAGCACAGATACGCAGTATTTT. This codes for CASSPVASGMKRSTDTQYF. V gene TRBV18 combines with J gene TRBJ2-3; TRBD2 matches 9 bases. Germline-derived CDR1 and CDR2 are KGHSH and LQKENI. The CDR3 spans 19 residues. Unmatched junction bases numbered 13, after V lost 3 bases and J lost 0 bases.

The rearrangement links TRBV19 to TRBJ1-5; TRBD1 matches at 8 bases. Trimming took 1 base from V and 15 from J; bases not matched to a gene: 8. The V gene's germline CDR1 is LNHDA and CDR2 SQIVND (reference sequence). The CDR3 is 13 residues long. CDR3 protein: CASSIASGQVGHF. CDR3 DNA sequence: TGTGCCAGTAGTATAGCCTCGGGACAGGTGGGGCATTTT.

Written as DNA, the CDR3 is TGCGCCAGCAGTAACGGACTAGCGGGAGGGCCAGGGACCGGGGAGCTGTTTTTT. It codes for CASSNGLAGGPGTGELFF. The chain joins TRBV5-1 to TRBJ2-2; 15 bases are a match to TRBD2. The ends lost 5 bases at V and 5 bases at J; junction bases unmatched: 10. Looked up from germline, CDR1 is SGHRS and CDR2 is YFSETQ. The CDR3 has 18 residues.

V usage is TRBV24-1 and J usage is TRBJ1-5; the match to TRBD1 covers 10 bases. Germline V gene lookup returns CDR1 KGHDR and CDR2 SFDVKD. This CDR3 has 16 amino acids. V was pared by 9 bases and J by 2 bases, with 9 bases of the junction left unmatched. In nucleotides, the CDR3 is TGTGCCACCTCGCCGGGGGACAGGGGAGGCAATCAGCCCCAGCATTTT. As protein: CATSPGDRGGNQPQHF.

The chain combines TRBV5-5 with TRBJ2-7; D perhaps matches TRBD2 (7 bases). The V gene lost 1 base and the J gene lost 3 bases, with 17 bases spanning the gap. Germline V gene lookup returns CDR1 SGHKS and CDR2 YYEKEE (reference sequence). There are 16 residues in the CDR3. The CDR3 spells CASSLTGGSIHYEQYF. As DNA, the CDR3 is TGTGCCAGCAGCTTGACGGGGGGCTCTATCCACTACGAGCAGTACTTC. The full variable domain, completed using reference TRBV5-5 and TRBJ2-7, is DAGVTQSPTHLIKTRGQQVTLRCSPISGHKSVSWYQQVLGQGPQFIFQYYEKEERGRGNFPDRFSARQFPNYSSELNVNALLLGDSALYLCASSLTGGSIHYEQYFGPGTRLTVT.

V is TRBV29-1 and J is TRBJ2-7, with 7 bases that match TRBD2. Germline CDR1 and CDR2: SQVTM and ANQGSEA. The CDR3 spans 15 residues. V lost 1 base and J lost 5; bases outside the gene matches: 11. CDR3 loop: CSVEGVAGETDEQYF. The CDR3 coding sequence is TGCAGCGTTGAAGGAGTGGCGGGGGAGACGGACGAGCAGTACTTC.

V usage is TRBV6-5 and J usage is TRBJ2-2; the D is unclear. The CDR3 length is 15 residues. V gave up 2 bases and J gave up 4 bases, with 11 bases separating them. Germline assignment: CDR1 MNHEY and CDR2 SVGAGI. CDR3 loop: CASSYGGKITGELFF. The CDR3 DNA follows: TGTGCCAGCAGTTACGGCGGTAAAATCACCGGGGAGCTGTTTTTT.

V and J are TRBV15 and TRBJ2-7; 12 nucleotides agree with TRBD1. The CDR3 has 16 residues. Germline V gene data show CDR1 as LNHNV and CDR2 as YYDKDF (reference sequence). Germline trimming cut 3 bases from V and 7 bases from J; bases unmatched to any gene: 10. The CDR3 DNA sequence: TGTGCCACCAGCAGTGGGGACAGGGGGCTGGGTGGGGAGCAGTACTTC. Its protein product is CATSSGDRGLGGEQYF.

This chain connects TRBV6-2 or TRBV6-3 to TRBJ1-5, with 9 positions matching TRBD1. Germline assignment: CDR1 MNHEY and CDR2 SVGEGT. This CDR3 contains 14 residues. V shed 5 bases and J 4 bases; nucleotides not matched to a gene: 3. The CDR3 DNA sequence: TGTGCCAGCAGTACGGACAGGGGAAATCAGCCCCAGCATTTT. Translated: CASSTDRGNQPQHF.

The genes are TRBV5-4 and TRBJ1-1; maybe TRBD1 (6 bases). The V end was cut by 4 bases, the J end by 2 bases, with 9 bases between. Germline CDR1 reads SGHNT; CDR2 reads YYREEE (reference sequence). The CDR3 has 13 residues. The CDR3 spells CASSTDSNTEAFF. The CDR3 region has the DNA TGTGCCAGCAGCACGGACAGTAACACTGAAGCTTTCTTT.

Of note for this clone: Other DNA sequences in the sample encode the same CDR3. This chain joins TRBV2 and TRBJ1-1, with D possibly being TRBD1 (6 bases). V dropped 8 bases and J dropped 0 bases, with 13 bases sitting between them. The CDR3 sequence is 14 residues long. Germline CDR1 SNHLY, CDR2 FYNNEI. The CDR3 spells CASSRTVMNTEAFF. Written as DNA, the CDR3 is TGTGCCAGCTCCCGGACAGTGATGAACACTGAAGCTTTCTTT.

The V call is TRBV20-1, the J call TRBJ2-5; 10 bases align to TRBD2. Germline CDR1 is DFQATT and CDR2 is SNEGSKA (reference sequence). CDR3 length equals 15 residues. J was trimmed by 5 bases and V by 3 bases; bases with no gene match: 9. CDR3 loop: CSASTSGGAAETQYF. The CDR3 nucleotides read TGCAGTGCTAGTACAAGCGGGGGGGCCGCGGAGACCCAGTACTTC.

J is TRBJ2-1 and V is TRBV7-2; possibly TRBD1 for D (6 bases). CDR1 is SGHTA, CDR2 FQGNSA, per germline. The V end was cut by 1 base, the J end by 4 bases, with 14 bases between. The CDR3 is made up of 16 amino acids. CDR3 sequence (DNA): TGTGCCAGCAGCTTAGTGACAGGAGACTTGTACAATGAGCAGTTCTTC. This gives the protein CASSLVTGDLYNEQFF.

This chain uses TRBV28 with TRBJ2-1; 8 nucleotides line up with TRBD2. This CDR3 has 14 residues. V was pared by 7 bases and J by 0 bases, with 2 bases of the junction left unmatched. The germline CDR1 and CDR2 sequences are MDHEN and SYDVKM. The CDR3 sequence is CASMSGSSYNEQFF. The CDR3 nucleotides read TGTGCCAGCATGAGCGGGAGCTCCTACAATGAGCAGTTCTTC.

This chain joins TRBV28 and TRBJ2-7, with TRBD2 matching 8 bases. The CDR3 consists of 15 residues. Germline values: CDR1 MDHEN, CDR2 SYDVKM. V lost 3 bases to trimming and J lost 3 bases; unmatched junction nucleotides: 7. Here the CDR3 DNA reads TGTGCCAGCAGTTTGGTTCAAACTAGCGGCTACGAGCAGTACTTC. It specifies CASSLVQTSGYEQYF.

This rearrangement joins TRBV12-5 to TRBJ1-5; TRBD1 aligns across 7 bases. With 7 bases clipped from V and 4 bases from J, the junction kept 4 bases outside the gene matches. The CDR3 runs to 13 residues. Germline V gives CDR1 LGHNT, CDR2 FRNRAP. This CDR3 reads CASADRVNQPQHF. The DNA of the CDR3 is TGTGCTAGTGCCGACAGGGTAAATCAGCCCCAGCATTTT.

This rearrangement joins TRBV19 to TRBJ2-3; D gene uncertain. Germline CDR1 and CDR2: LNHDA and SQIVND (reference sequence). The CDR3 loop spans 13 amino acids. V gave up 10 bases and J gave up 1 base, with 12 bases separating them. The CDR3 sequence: CATSRLGTDTQYF. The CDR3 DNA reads TGTGCCACCTCTCGGTTGGGCACAGATACGCAGTATTTT.

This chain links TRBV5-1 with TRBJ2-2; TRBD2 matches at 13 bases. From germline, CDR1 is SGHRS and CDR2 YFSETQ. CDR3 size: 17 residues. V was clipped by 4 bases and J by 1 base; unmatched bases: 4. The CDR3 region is CASSSGTSGVNTGELFF. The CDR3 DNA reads TGCGCCAGCAGCAGCGGGACTAGCGGGGTGAACACCGGGGAGCTGTTTTTT. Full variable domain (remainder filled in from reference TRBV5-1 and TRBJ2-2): KAGVTQTPRYLIKTRGQQVTLSCSPISGHRSVSWYQQTPGQGLQFLFEYFSETQRNKGNFPGRFSGRQFSNSRSEMNVSTLELGDSALYLCASSSGTSGVNTGELFFGEGSRLTVL.

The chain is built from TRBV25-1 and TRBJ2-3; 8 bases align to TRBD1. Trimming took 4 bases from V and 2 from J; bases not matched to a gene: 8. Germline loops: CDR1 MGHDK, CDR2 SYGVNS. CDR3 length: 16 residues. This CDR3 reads CASSVRTGLVTDTQYF. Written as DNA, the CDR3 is TGTGCCAGCAGTGTACGGACAGGGCTTGTCACAGATACGCAGTATTTT.

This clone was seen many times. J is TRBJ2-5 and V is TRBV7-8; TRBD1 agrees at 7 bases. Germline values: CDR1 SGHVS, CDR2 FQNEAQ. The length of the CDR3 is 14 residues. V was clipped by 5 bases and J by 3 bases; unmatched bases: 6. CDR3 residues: CASSPGTAKETQYF. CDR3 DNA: TGTGCCAGCAGCCCCGGGACAGCTAAAGAGACCCAGTACTTC.

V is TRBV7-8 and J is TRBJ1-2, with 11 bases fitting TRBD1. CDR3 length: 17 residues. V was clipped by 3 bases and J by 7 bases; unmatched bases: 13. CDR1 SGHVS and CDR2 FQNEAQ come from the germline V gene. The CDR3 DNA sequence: TGTGCCAGCAGCTTGGCAAGAAGGACAGGGGGCGCAGGTGGCTACACCTTC. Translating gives CASSLARRTGGAGGYTF.